The present TCR beta chain was sequenced within a study of early T cells in non-severe SARS-CoV-2 infection. There are 13 residues in the CDR3. V was clipped by 6 bases and J by 6 bases, with 12 bases between them. MiXCR was run by TCRdb on the 5' RACE reads, yielding one entry per CDR3 protein. In the table there are 83,000 or so distinct CDR3 sequences, about 10% of which are singletons. This clonotype was sampled from an adult who was a healthcare worker with PCR-confirmed SARS-CoV-2 infection or an uninfected control (not recorded which). This chain joins TRBV12-3 or TRBV12-4 and TRBJ2-1; the D gene is possibly TRBD1 (6 bases). The source was whole blood, collected at baseline. CDR3 nucleotide sequence: TGTGCCAGCAGCGGGACAAGGGCCAATGAGCAGTTCTTC. Protein product: CASSGTRANEQFF.